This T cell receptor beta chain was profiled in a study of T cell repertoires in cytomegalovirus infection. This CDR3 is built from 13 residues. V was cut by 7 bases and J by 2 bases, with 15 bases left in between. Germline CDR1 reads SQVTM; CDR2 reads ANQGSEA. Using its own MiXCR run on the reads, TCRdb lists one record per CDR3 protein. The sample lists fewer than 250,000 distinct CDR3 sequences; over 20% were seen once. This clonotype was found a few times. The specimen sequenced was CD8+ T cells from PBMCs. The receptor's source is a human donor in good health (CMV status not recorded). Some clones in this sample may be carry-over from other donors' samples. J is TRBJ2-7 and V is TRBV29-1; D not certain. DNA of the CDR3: TGCAGCGCCGCGGACGGTCGGACCTACGAGCAGTACTTC. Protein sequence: CSAADGRTYEQYF.